Sequencing of this T cell receptor (beta chain) was carried out in a study of CD4+ T cells in melanoma. TCRdb's table, derived via immunoSEQ multiplex PCR, lists solely in-frame clones and lacks some. The table shows around 100,000 clones, with about 90% occurring only once. Looked up from germline, CDR1 is KGHSH and CDR2 is LQKENI. After removal of 6 bases from V and 8 bases from J, the junction contained 6 bases not matched to a gene. This CDR3 has 13 residues. Source material: peripheral blood. The clonotype was recovered from a human donor with melanoma. V is TRBV18 and J is TRBJ1-2; TRBD1 aligns across 10 bases. In DNA, the CDR3 is TGTGCCAGCTCGCCAGGGACAGGGGAAGGCTACACCTTC. Its protein is CASSPGTGEGYTF.